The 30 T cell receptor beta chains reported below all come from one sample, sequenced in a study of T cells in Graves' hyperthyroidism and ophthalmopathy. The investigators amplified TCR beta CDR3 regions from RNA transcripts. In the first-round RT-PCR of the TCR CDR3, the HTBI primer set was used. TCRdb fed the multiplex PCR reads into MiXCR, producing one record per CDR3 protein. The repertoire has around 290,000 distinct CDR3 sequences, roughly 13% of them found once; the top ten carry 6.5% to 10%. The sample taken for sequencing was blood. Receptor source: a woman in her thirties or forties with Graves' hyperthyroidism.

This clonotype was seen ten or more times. The CDR3 DNA sequence: TGTGCCAGCAGCCAAGGAGGACCCCCCTATGGCTACACCTTC. The encoded protein is CASSQGGPPYGYTF. The rearrangement uses TRBV3-1 and TRBJ1-2; the D is unclear. Germline V gene sequence: CDR1 LGHDT, CDR2 YNNKEL (reference sequence). The CDR3 covers 14 residues. The V end was cut by 1 base, the J end by 4 bases, with 10 bases between.

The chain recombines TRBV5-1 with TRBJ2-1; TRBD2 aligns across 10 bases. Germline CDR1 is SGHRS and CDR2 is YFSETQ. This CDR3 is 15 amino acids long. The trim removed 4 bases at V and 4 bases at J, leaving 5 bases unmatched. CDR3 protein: CASSLAGEEYNEQFF. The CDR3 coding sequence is TGCGCCAGCAGCCTAGCGGGAGAGGAGTACAATGAGCAGTTCTTC.

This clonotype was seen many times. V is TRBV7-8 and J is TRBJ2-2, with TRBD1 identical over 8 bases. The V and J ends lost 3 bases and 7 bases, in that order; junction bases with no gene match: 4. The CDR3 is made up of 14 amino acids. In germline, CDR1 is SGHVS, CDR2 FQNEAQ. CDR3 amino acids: CASSFRQGYGELFF. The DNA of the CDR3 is TGTGCCAGCAGCTTCAGACAGGGGTACGGGGAGCTGTTTTTT.

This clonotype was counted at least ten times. The CDR3 spells CASSPQAGADTQYF. CDR3 bases: TGTGCCAGCAGCCCACAAGCGGGAGCTGATACGCAGTATTTT. The V and J genes are TRBV7-2 and TRBJ2-3; the match to TRBD2 covers 8 bases. Germline assignment: CDR1 SGHTA and CDR2 FQGNSA. The CDR3 consists of 14 residues. V shed 5 bases, J shed 6 bases, and the junction held 7 bases outside the gene matches.

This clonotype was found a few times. CDR3 coding DNA: TGTGCCAGCAGCTACGGTTATTACGAGCAGTACTTC. The encoded protein is CASSYGYYEQYF. V is TRBV14 and J is TRBJ2-7; D remains unclear. The germline V gene has CDR1 SGHDN and CDR2 FVKESK. V lost 5 bases and J 4 bases, leaving 9 bases between the germline ends. The CDR3 loop spans 12 amino acids.

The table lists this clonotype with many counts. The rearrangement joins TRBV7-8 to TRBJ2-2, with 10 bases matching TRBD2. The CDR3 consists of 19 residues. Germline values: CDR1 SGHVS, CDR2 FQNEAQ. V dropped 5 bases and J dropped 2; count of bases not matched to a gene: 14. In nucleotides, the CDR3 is TGTGCCAGCAGCATCCGGGAATCTGGGACTAGCGCTAACACCGGGGAGCTGTTTTTT. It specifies CASSIRESGTSANTGELFF.

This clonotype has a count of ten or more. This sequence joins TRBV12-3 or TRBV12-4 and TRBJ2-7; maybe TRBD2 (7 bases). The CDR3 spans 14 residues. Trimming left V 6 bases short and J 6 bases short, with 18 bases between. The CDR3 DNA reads TGTGCCAGCAGAGAGGGGGGGAGGTCGGCCGAGCAGTACTTC. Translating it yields CASREGGRSAEQYF.

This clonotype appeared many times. The CDR3, as DNA: TGCAGTGCTACCAACCGGGACTTCATAATGGATACGCAGTATTTT. Its protein is CSATNRDFIMDTQYF. The chain employs TRBV20-1 and TRBJ2-3, with D possibly being TRBD2 (6 bases). Looked up from germline, CDR1 is DFQATT and CDR2 is SNEGSKA (reference sequence). The CDR3 is 15 amino acids. V was cut by 4 bases and J by 6 bases, with 20 bases left in between.

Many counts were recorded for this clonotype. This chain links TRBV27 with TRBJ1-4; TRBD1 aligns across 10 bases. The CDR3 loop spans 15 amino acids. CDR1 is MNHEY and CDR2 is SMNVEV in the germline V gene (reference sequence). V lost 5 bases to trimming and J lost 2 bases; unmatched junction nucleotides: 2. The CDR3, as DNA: TGTGCCAGCAGTGACAGGGGGCTTACTAATGAAAAACTGTTTTTT. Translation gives CASSDRGLTNEKLFF.

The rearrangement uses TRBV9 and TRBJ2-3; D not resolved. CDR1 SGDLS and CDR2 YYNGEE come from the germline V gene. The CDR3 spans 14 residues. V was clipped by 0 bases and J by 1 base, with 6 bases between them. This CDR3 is CASSVEWGTDTQYF. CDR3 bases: TGTGCCAGCAGCGTAGAATGGGGCACAGATACGCAGTATTTT. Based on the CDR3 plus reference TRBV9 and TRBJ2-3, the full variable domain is DSGVTQTPKHLITATGQRVTLRCSPRSGDLSVYWYQQSLDQGLQFLIQYYNGEERAKGNILERFSAQQFPDLHSELNLSSLELGDSALYFCASSVEWGTDTQYFGPGTRLTVL.

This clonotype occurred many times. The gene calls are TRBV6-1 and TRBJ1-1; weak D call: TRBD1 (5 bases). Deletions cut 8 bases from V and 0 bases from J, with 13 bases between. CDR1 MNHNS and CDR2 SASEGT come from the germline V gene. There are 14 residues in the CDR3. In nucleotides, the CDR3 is TGTGCCAGCGGGGCAGCCCGCGTGAACACTGAAGCTTTCTTT. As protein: CASGAARVNTEAFF.

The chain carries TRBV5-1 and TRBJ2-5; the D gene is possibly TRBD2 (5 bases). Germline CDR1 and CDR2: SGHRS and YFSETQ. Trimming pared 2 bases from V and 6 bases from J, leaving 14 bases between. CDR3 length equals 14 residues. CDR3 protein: CASSFEGSLQTQYF. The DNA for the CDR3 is TGCGCCAGCAGCTTCGAGGGAAGTCTACAGACCCAGTACTTC.

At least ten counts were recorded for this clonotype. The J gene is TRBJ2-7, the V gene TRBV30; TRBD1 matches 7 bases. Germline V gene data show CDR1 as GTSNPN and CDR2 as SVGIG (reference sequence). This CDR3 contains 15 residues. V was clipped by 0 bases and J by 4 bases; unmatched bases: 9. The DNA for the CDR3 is TGTGCCTGGAGTGTACGGTACAGGGGTGGTTACGAGCAGTACTTC. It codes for CAWSVRYRGGYEQYF. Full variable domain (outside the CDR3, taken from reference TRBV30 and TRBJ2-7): SQTIHQWPATLVQPVGSPLSLECTVEGTSNPNLYWYRQAAGRGLQLLFYSVGIGQISSEVPQNLSASRPQDRQFILSSKKLLLSDSGFYLCAWSVRYRGGYEQYFGPGTRLTVT.

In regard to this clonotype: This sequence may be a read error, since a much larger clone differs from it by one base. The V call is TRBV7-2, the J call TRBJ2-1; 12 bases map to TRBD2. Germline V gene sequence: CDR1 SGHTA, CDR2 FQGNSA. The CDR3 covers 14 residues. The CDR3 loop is CASSLLAGGGEQCF. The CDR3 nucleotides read TGTGCCAGCAGCCTCCTAGCGGGAGGGGGGGAGCAGTGCTTC. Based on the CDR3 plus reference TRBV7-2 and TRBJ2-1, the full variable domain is GAGVSQSPSNKVTEKGKDVELRCDPISGHTALYWYRQSLGQGLEFLIYFQGNSAPDKSGLPSDRFSAERTGGSVSTLTIQRTQQEDSAVYLCASSLLAGGGEQCFGPGTRLTVL.

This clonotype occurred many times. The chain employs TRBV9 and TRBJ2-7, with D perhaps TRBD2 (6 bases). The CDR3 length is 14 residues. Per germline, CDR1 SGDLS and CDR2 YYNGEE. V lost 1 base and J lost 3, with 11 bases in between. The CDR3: CASSVQSGGYEQYF. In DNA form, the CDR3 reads TGTGCCAGCAGCGTACAGTCCGGGGGCTACGAGCAGTACTTC.

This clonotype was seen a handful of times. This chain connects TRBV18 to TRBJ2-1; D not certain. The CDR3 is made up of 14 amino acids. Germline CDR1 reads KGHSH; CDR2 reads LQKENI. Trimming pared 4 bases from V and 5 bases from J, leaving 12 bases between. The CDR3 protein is CASSRGRNNNEQFF. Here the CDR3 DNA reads TGTGCCAGCTCACGAGGCAGGAACAACAATGAGCAGTTCTTC.

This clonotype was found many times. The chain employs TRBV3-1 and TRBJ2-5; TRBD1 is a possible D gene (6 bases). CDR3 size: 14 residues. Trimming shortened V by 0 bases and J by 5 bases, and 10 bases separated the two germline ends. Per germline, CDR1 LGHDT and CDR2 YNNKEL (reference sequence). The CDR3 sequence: CASSQDWQGETQYF. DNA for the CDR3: TGTGCCAGCAGCCAAGATTGGCAGGGGGAGACCCAGTACTTC.

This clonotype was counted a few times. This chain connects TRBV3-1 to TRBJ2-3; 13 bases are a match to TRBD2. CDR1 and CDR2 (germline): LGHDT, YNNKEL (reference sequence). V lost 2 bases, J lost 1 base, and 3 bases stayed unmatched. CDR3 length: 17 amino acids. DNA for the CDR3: TGTGCCAGCAGCCAAAGGACTAGCGGGAGTGGCACAGATACGCAGTATTTT. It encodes CASSQRTSGSGTDTQYF.

CDR3 amino acids: CASSLAVGEQFF. DNA of the CDR3: TGTGCCAGCAGCTTAGCCGTAGGGGAGCAGTTCTTC. The gene calls are TRBV7-9 and TRBJ2-1; D not resolved. The CDR3 sequence is 12 residues long. Germline CDR1 is SEHNR and CDR2 is FQNEAQ (reference sequence). The V end was cut by 0 bases, the J end by 10 bases, with 7 bases between.

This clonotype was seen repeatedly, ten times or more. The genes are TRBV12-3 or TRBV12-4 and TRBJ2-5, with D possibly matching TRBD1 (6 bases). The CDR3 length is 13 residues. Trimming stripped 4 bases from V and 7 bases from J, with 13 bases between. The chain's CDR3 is CASSSLDSGTQYF. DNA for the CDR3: TGTGCCAGCAGTTCCCTGGACAGCGGGACCCAGTACTTC.

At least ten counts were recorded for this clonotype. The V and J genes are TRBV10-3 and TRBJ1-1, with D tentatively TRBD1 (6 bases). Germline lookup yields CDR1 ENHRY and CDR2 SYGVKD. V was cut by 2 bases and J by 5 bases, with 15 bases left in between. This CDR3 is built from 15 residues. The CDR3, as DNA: TGTGCCATCAGTGAGCCCGACAGGCATCAGACTGAAGCTTTCTTT. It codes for CAISEPDRHQTEAFF.

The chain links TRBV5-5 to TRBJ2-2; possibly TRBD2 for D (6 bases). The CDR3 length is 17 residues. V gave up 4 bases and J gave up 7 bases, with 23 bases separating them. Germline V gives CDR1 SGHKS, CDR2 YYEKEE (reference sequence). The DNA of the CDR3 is TGTGCCAGCAGCCAATTAAAAGGGCGGGATGGTATCGGGGAGCTGTTTTTT. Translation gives CASSQLKGRDGIGELFF.

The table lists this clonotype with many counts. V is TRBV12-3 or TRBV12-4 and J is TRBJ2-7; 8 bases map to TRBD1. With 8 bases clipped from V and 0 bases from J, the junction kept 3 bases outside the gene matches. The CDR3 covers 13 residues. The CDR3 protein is CASRDRTSYEQYF. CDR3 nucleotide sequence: TGTGCCAGCCGGGACAGGACCTCCTACGAGCAGTACTTC.

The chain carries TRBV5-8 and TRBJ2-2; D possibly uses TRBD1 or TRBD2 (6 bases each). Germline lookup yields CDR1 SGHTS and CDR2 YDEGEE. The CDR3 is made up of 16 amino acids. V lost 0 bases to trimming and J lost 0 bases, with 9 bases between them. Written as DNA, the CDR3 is TGTGCCAGCAGCTTGGAGGGGGGAGCGAACACCGGGGAGCTGTTTTTT. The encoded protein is CASSLEGGANTGELFF.

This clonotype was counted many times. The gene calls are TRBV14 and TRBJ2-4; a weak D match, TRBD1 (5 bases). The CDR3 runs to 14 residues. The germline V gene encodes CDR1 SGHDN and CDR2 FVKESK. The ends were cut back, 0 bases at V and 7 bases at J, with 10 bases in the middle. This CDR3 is CASSQEDRGNIQYF. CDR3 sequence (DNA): TGTGCCAGCAGCCAAGAGGATAGGGGCAACATTCAGTACTTC.

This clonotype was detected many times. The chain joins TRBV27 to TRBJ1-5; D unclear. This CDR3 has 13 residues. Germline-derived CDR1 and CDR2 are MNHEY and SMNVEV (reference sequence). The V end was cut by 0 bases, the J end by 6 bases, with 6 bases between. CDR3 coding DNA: TGTGCCAGCAGTTTATCTTGGGGTCAGCCCCAGCATTTT. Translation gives CASSLSWGQPQHF.

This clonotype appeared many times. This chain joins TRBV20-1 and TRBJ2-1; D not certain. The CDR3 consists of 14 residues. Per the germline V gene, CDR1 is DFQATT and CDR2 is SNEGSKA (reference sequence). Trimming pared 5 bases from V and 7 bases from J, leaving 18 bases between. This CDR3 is CSAPSPGDRNEQFF. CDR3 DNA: TGCAGTGCTCCTTCTCCAGGAGATAGGAATGAGCAGTTCTTC.

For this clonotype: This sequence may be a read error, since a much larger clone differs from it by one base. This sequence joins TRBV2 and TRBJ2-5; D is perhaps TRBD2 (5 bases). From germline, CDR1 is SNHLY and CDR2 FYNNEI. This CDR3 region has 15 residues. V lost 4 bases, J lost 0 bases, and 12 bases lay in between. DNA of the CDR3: TGTGCCAGCAGTGTTGGCACCGGGGACCAAGAGACCCAGTACTTC. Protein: CASSVGTGDQETQYF. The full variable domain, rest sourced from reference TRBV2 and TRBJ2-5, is EPEVTQTPSHQVTQMGQEVILRCVPISNHLYFYWYRQILGQKVEFLVSFYNNEISEKSEIFDDQFSVERPDGSNFTLKIRSTKLEDSAMYFCASSVGTGDQETQYFGPGTRLLVL.

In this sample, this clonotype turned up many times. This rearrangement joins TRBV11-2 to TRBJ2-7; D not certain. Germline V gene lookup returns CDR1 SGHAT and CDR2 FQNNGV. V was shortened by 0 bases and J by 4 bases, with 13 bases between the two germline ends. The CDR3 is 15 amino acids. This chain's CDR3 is CASSLDVQPLYEQYF. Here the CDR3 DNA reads TGTGCCAGCAGCTTAGATGTTCAGCCCCTATACGAGCAGTACTTC.

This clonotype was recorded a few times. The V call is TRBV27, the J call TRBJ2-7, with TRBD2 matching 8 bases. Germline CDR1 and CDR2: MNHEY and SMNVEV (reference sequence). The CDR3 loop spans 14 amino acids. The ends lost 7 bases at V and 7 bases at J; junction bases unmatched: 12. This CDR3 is CASIPRGGGGEQYF. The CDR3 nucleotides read TGTGCCAGCATCCCCCGGGGGGGTGGCGGGGAGCAGTACTTC.